The 5 T cell receptor beta chains given below trace back to one sample, sequenced in a study of T cell responses to AZD1222 COVID-19 vaccine. Only in-frame clones appear in the TCRdb table, and some are missing; sequencing was by immunoSEQ multiplex PCR. The data contain over 100,000 clones, 86% of them singletons. The sample here was peripheral blood, taken on day 0 of AZD1222 vaccination. These receptors all come from an adult in good health.

A note on this clone: The junction departs from the called germline gene at one end, perhaps through a read error. The chain carries TRBV6-1 and TRBJ2-5; D is perhaps TRBD1 (6 bases). Germline-derived CDR1 and CDR2 are MNHNS and SASEGT. CDR3 size: 15 residues. The CDR3 nucleotides read TGTGCCAGCAGTGAAGGGGGACAACTCCAAGAGACCCGGTACTTC. Amino acids: CASSEGGQLQETRYF.

V gene TRBV2 combines with J gene TRBJ1-6, with 7 nucleotides matching TRBD1. Germline CDR1 reads SNHLY; CDR2 reads FYNNEI. The ends lost 5 bases at V and 8 bases at J; junction bases unmatched: 9. CDR3 length equals 15 residues. The CDR3 loop reads CASSPMGDSDSPLHF. The CDR3 DNA reads as TGTGCCAGCAGTCCTATGGGGGACAGTGATTCACCCCTCCACTTT.

V gene TRBV3-1 (or the pseudogene TRBV3-2) combines with J gene TRBJ2-1, with TRBD2 as a possible D gene (6 bases). Germline CDR1 LGHDT, CDR2 YNNKEL (reference sequence). The CDR3 totals 14 residues. Trimming took off 4 bases at V and 3 bases at J, with 10 bases between the two ends. In nucleotides, the CDR3 is TGTGCCAGCAGCCTCCGGGGGAGCTACAATGAGCAGTTCTTC. It specifies CASSLRGSYNEQFF.

The CDR3 nucleotides read TGTGCCAGCAGCCAAGATGGACAGGCCGCCGCTGGCTACACCTTC. It is translated as CASSQDGQAAAGYTF. The rearrangement uses TRBV3-1 (or the pseudogene TRBV3-2) and TRBJ1-2; 7 bases agree with TRBD1. J gave up 7 bases and V 0 bases, and 8 bases lay outside the gene matches. The V gene's germline CDR1 is LGHDT and CDR2 YNNKEL (reference sequence). The CDR3 contains 15 residues.

The rearrangement uses TRBV6-2 or TRBV6-3 and TRBJ1-5, with 9 bases fitting TRBD1. The CDR3 spans 17 residues. Losses at the gene ends were 5 bases for V and 3 bases for J; bases not matched to a gene: 11. In germline, CDR1 is MNHEY, CDR2 SVGEGT. This CDR3 is CASSGTGSSFFNQPQHF. The CDR3 bases are TGTGCCAGCAGTGGGACAGGGTCCTCTTTTTTCAATCAGCCCCAGCATTTT.